Listed below are T cell receptor beta chains from one sample, sequenced in a study of blood T cell repertoires in COVID-19. Profiled with immunoSEQ multiplex PCR; TCRdb holds only in-frame clones, not every one. The data show 150,000 to 200,000 clones, with around 74% seen just once and 7.5% to 8.5% held by the top ten. Material for sequencing was peripheral blood. These receptors were obtained from a woman aged 55 to 70 with COVID-19, enrolled during active disease. Each CDR3 is given with its conserved first and last residue. Each record gives: clone size, J gene, D gene, V gene, CDR3 protein, CDR3 DNA. A D gene is named only where the DNA matches it firmly. The size of a clone is reported for some rows only, either as once, few or many, or as a class for expanded clones.

few | TRBJ2-5 | . | TRBV13 | CASSLEGSQETQYF | TGTGCCAGCAGCTTAGAGGGGTCTCAAGAGACCCAGTACTTC
few | TRBJ1-6 | TRBD1 | TRBV7-2 | CASSLGDRVSPLHF | TGTGCCAGCAGCTTAGGGGACAGGGTTTCACCCCTCCACTTT
. | TRBJ1-2 | . | TRBV5-4 | CASSLALNYGYTF | TGTGCCAGCAGCTTGGCCCTTAACTATGGCTACACCTTC
. | TRBJ1-4 | TRBD1 | TRBV5-5 | CASSLLGGTASNEKLFF | TGTGCCAGCAGCTTGTTAGGGGGGACAGCATCTAATGAAAAACTGTTTTTT
. | TRBJ2-1 | TRBD2 | TRBV3-1/TRBV3-2 | CASGERGAYNEQFF | TGTGCCAGCGGGGAGCGGGGGGCCTACAATGAGCAGTTCTTC
. | TRBJ2-6 | . | TRBV10-3 | CAISESHAVSGRSGANVLTF | TGTGCCATCAGTGAGTCTCACGCGGTATCGGGAAGATCGGGGGCCAACGTCCTGACTTTC
. | TRBJ2-3 | TRBD1 | TRBV11-2 | CASSLAVGGAGTDTQYF | TGTGCCAGCAGCTTAGCGGTAGGGGGCGCGGGCACAGATACGCAGTATTTT
. | TRBJ2-7 | TRBD2 | TRBV4-2 | CASSHGEGGPSYEQYF | TGTGCCAGCAGCCACGGAGAGGGAGGGCCATCCTACGAGCAGTACTTC
few | TRBJ2-7 | TRBD2 | TRBV28 | CASIAGGPWREQYF | TGTGCCAGCATTGCGGGAGGGCCCTGGAGGGAGCAGTACTTC
. | TRBJ1-1 | . | TRBV7-6 | CASSYPYGMNTEAFF | TGTGCCAGCAGCTACCCTTACGGGATGAACACTGAAGCTTTCTTT
. | TRBJ2-5 | TRBD2 | TRBV10-2 | CASSGLREGLQETQYF | TGCGCCAGCAGTGGTTTGCGGGAGGGTCTCCAAGAGACCCAGTACTTC
. | TRBJ2-2 | TRBD1 | TRBV19 | CASSKTGGDTGELFF | TGTGCCAGTAGTAAGACAGGGGGGGACACCGGGGAGCTGTTTTTT
. | TRBJ1-3 | . | TRBV12-3/TRBV12-4 | CASSLQGLDTIYF | TGTGCCAGCAGTTTACAGGGATTGGACACCATATATTTT
. | TRBJ2-3 | TRBD2 | TRBV3-1/TRBV3-2 | CASSQDTTLAGPKYF | TGTGCCAGCAGCCAAGACACCACCTTAGCGGGGCCGAAGTATTTT
once | TRBJ2-7 | . | TRBV7-3 | CASSLRHSDYEQYF | TGTGCCAGCAGCTTAAGGCACAGTGACTACGAGCAGTACTTC
few | TRBJ2-3 | . | TRBV13 | CASSPRPPGGSTDTQYF | TGTGCCAGCAGCCCGCGGCCCCCTGGCGGTAGCACAGATACGCAGTATTTT
. | TRBJ2-1 | TRBD2 | TRBV4-2 | CASSQSSGKGNEQFF | TGTGCCAGCAGCCAGTCCAGCGGGAAGGGCAATGAGCAGTTCTTC
. | TRBJ2-1 | . | TRBV11-3 | CASSPSRRGKSYNEQFF | TGTGCCAGCAGCCCCTCCCGGCGGGGAAAATCCTACAATGAGCAGTTCTTC
once | TRBJ2-3 | TRBD2 | TRBV5-6 | CASSFGLAGGTDTQYF | TGTGCCAGCAGCTTTGGACTAGCGGGGGGCACAGATACGCAGTATTTT
. | TRBJ2-1 | . | TRBV29-1 | CSVEETGTYNEQFF | TGCAGCGTCGAAGAGACAGGAACGTACAATGAGCAGTTCTTC
. | TRBJ2-1 | TRBD2 | TRBV3-1/TRBV3-2 | CASSQDPGGENEQFF | TGTGCCAGCAGCCAAGATCCCGGGGGGGAGAATGAGCAGTTCTTC
. | TRBJ2-5 | . | TRBV7-3 | CASSPFGRGVWETQYF | TGTGCCAGCAGCCCTTTCGGCAGGGGGGTATGGGAGACCCAGTACTTC
. | TRBJ1-5 | TRBD1 | TRBV18 | CASSQGADQPQHF | TGTGCCAGCTCACAGGGGGCTGATCAGCCCCAGCATTTT
. | TRBJ2-6 | TRBD2 | TRBV30 | CAWSTAGAAGANVLTF | TGTGCCTGGAGTACGGCGGGAGCCGCTGGGGCCAACGTCCTGACTTTC
. | TRBJ2-1 | TRBD2 | TRBV29-1 | CSVEGLAGGINEQFF | TGCAGCGTTGAAGGCCTAGCGGGGGGCATTAATGAGCAGTTCTTC
. | TRBJ2-7 | . | TRBV28 | CASRGSSGAYEQYF | TGTGCCAGCAGAGGTAGTAGCGGCGCCTACGAGCAGTACTTC
. | TRBJ2-7 | TRBD1 | TRBV6-5 | CASSIGQGTTYEQYF | TGTGCCAGCAGTATCGGACAGGGGACTACCTACGAGCAGTACTTC
. | TRBJ1-5 | TRBD1 | TRBV27 | CASSPGQGRSSNQPQHF | TGTGCCAGCAGTCCCGGACAGGGGAGGTCTAGCAATCAGCCCCAGCATTTT
once | TRBJ2-1 | TRBD2 | TRBV7-8 | CASTTPRSGGNEQFF | TGTGCCAGCACCACACCCAGATCGGGGGGCAATGAGCAGTTCTTC
few | TRBJ1-5 | . | TRBV6-2/TRBV6-3 | CASSYSTGHQPQHF | TGTGCCAGCAGTTACTCGACAGGCCATCAGCCCCAGCATTTT
. | TRBJ2-5 | . | TRBV2 | CASSALQGPQETQYF | TGTGCCAGCAGTGCTTTGCAGGGTCCACAAGAGACCCAGTACTTC
few | TRBJ1-4 | TRBD1 | TRBV28 | CASSIRRQGSEKLFF | TGTGCCAGCAGTATCCGAAGACAGGGTAGCGAAAAACTGTTTTTT
. | TRBJ2-3 | TRBD2 | TRBV4-1 | CASSQFSGGPSTDTQYF | TGCGCCAGCAGCCAATTCTCGGGAGGCCCTAGCACAGATACGCAGTATTTT
many | TRBJ1-2 | . | TRBV11-2 | CASSLRGSYGYTF | TGTGCCAGCAGCTTACGGGGAAGCTATGGCTACACCTTC
once | TRBJ2-4 | . | TRBV28 | CASMTENIQYF | TGTGCCAGCATGACAGAAAACATTCAGTACTTC
. | TRBJ1-2 | TRBD1 | TRBV7-9 | CASSGGTVANYGYTF | TGTGCCAGCAGCGGGGGGACAGTTGCTAACTATGGCTACACCTTC
. | TRBJ2-1 | TRBD2 | TRBV9 | CASSVDQRGGRLVF | TGTGCCAGCAGCGTAGACCAGCGGGGGGGTCGTTTGGTCTTC
. | TRBJ2-7 | TRBD2 | TRBV25-1 | CASSRGASGIYEQYF | TGTGCCAGCAGCCGGGGTGCTAGCGGTATTTACGAGCAGTACTTC
. | TRBJ1-5 | TRBD1 | TRBV28 | CASSPGLQGENQPQHF | TGTGCCAGCAGCCCAGGGCTACAGGGGGAAAATCAGCCCCAGCATTTT
. | TRBJ1-1 | TRBD1 | TRBV6-2/TRBV6-3 | CASSTRQGAREAFF | TGTGCCAGCAGTACGAGACAGGGGGCGCGGGAAGCTTTCTTT
. | TRBJ2-2 | TRBD2 | TRBV6-4 | CASRRTSSTGELFF | TGTGCCAGCAGGAGGACTAGCAGCACCGGGGAGCTGTTTTTT
. | TRBJ1-4 | . | TRBV29-1 | CSAAIANEKLFF | TGCAGCGCCGCGATTGCTAATGAAAAACTGTTTTTT
. | TRBJ1-2 | . | TRBV5-1 | CASSPGLPTNYGYTF | TGCGCCAGCAGCCCGGGACTACCAACTAACTATGGCTACACCTTC
. | TRBJ2-1 | TRBD2 | TRBV11-3 | CASSGGGVAGGPYNEQFF | TGTGCCAGCAGCGGCGGGGGTGTTGCGGGAGGGCCCTACAATGAGCAGTTCTTC
. | TRBJ2-3 | . | TRBV7-8 | CASSSLRSSTDTQYF | TGTGCCAGCAGCTCCCTGCGCTCTAGCACAGATACGCAGTATTTT
. | TRBJ2-5 | TRBD2 | TRBV29-1 | CSVEGLAGGPRETQYF | TGCAGCGTTGAAGGACTAGCGGGGGGCCCACGGGAGACCCAGTACTTC
. | TRBJ1-4 | . | TRBV28 | CASSLPTGSKLFF | TGTGCCAGCAGTTTGCCTACAGGGTCGAAACTGTTTTTT
. | TRBJ1-6 | . | TRBV28 | CASSLPRNSPLHF | TGTGCCAGCAGTTTGCCTAGGAATTCACCCCTCCACTTT
. | TRBJ2-3 | . | TRBV7-3 | CASSLNGLWGADTQYF | TGTGCCAGCAGTCTTAACGGACTCTGGGGGGCAGATACGCAGTATTTT
. | TRBJ1-1 | . | TRBV2 | CASGLMNTEAFF | TGTGCCAGCGGACTAATGAACACTGAAGCTTTCTTT
few | TRBJ2-5 | TRBD1 | TRBV3-1/TRBV3-2 | CASSQEGTGGYVKTQYF | TGTGCCAGCAGCCAAGAAGGGACAGGGGGTTACGTAAAGACCCAGTACTTC
few | TRBJ1-2 | . | TRBV10-3 | CAIRSGGRPKNYGYTF | TGTGCCATCAGGAGCGGCGGAAGGCCCAAGAACTATGGCTACACCTTC
. | TRBJ1-3 | TRBD1 | TRBV6-5 | CASRKGQSSGNTIYF | TGTGCCAGCAGGAAGGGACAGAGCTCTGGAAACACCATATATTTT
few | TRBJ1-1 | . | TRBV7-9 | CASSLEATNTEAFF | TGTGCCAGCAGCTTAGAAGCGACGAACACTGAAGCTTTCTTT
. | TRBJ1-6 | TRBD1 | TRBV28 | CASSLFGTALHF | TGTGCCAGCAGTTTATTTGGGACAGCGCTCCACTTT
. | TRBJ2-3 | . | TRBV18 | CASSYRSGDPSTDTQYF | TGTGCCAGCTCATACAGGTCCGGTGATCCCAGCACAGATACGCAGTATTTT
. | TRBJ2-1 | TRBD1 | TRBV4-1 | CASSQGTGTGEPSYNEQFF | TGCGCCAGCAGCCAAGGGACAGGGACAGGGGAGCCCTCCTACAATGAGCAGTTCTTC
. | TRBJ2-3 | TRBD2 | TRBV19 | CASSPGLADTQYF | TGTGCCAGTAGTCCCGGACTAGCGGATACGCAGTATTTT
few | TRBJ1-5 | . | TRBV6-5 | CASSTEFHQPQHF | TGTGCCAGCAGTACAGAATTCCATCAGCCCCAGCATTTT